This is a list of T cell receptor beta chains from one sample in a study of blood T cell repertoires in COVID-19. Data came from immunoSEQ multiplex PCR; TCRdb stores just in-frame clones and leaves some out. The repertoire consists of over 30,000 clones, with less than 95% occurring once and the leading ten covering 0.9% to 1.1%. Sample: peripheral blood. These receptors came from a man between 65 and 79 years old with active or convalescent COVID-19. Both conserved end residues are part of each CDR3.

v_call,j_call,cdr3_aa
TRBV19,TRBJ1-6,CASRQGRHRVINSPLHF
TRBV5-1,TRBJ1-4,CASSKDRGYEKLFF
TRBV6-2/TRBV6-3,TRBJ1-5,CASSFRTGSQPQHF
TRBV20-1,TRBJ1-2,CSVSRGGGYTF
TRBV27,TRBJ1-5,CASSLHRTGNGGPQPQHF
TRBV5-1,TRBJ1-2,CASSLEGQGSYTF
TRBV7-9,TRBJ2-7,CASSPHGGQGEQYF
TRBV19,TRBJ2-3,CASSLSGYTDTQYF
TRBV5-1,TRBJ1-2,CASSGTGAGYTF
TRBV5-1,TRBJ2-3,CASSVTGPDTQYF
TRBV5-4,TRBJ2-2,CASSLAGAGGNGELFF
TRBV9,TRBJ1-1,CASSALTGGYTEAFF
TRBV7-2,TRBJ1-1,CASRGQGLLTEAFF
TRBV7-2,TRBJ2-1,CASSLASGTGGWNEQFF
TRBV7-2,TRBJ1-6,CASSLQAPGNNSPLHF
TRBV4-2,TRBJ1-2,CASSRSGQSNYGYTF
TRBV5-1,TRBJ2-2,CASSLAVGGSATGELFF
TRBV2,TRBJ1-5,CASRWTGGSNQPQHF
TRBV19,TRBJ2-1,CASSIEAGESEQFF
TRBV28,TRBJ2-7,CASSLAGGGREQYF
TRBV7-3,TRBJ2-1,CASSIGQGLYNEQFF
TRBV5-1,TRBJ1-2,CASSLGRDGYTF